The T cell receptor beta chain under discussion was sequenced for a study of Ad26.COV2.S vaccination and SARS-CoV-2 variants. Only in-frame clones appear in the TCRdb table, and some are missing; sequencing was by immunoSEQ multiplex PCR. This repertoire shows approximately 420,000 clones, approximately 88% found once; its top ten account for 3.6%. Treatment given: 15 to 20 received Ad26.COV2.S at low or high dose, single or two shots; 5 received placebo; per-sample allocation not given. Specimens were obtained on day 63 following the first vaccine or placebo injection. The material sequenced was peripheral blood, taken in a trial of Ad26.COV2.S vaccine versus placebo. The receptor was isolated from a person between 18 and 65 years old who received the Ad26.COV2.S COVID-19 vaccine or a placebo.

CDR3 loop: CASSPTLGGTEAFF. The CDR3 DNA reads as TGTGCCAGCAGCCCAACCCTAGGGGGGACTGAAGCTTTCTTT. This rearrangement joins TRBV7-9 to TRBJ1-1, with a tentative D call TRBD1 (6 bases). V lost 5 bases to trimming and J lost 5 bases, with 15 bases between them. Germline V gene sequence: CDR1 SEHNR, CDR2 FQNEAQ (reference sequence). This CDR3 has 14 residues.